This TCR beta chain was retrieved from a study of blood T cell repertoires in COVID-19 (dated by TCRdb to about 2020). With respect to the entire study: Samples covering the acute and convalescent phases of COVID-19 were provided by collaborators in the United States, Italy and Spain. The prospective study material was composed of cDNA or gDNA derived from T cells, B-cell-depleted T cells, or PBMCs. Deeply sampled blood TCRbeta repertoires from subjects exposed to, actively infected with, or recovered from COVID-19 were included in the dataset. The repertoires were made available in a free public database intended to serve as a resource for research on the immune response to SARS-CoV-2. Samples came from the ongoing ImmuneRACE study (first 160 participants) plus 1,254 subjects from 6 global collaborators. Sample metadata almost always included a de-identified subject ID, COVID-19 status, age in years and sex. Where HLA class I and class II types were available, the types were taken from metadata supplied by the sample provider, not from assay-based typing.

General study outcomes and caveats: The amount of clinical and demographic metadata varied by source and participant and was provided uncurated.

Each collaborating institution followed its own protocols to collect whole blood in K2EDTA tubes. For TCRbeta analysis, collaborators shipped samples as frozen whole blood, isolated PBMCs, or DNA extracted from either of those sample types. Trimming at the junction amounts to 4 bases on V and 3 bases on J, and the germline ends lie 8 bases apart. The germline V gene supplies CDR1 SGHRS and CDR2 YFSETQ. The CDR3 spans 12 residues, from the cysteine through the phenylalanine. Of the read, only the CDR3 DNA is kept; its 36 bases are in frame from base 1. The immunoSEQ Assay, a bias-controlled multiplex PCR, was used to amplify TCRbeta CDR3 regions from genomic DNA. The source study handled its data this way. The number of nucleated cells in each sample was estimated by amplification of reference gene primers within the assay. To quantify the absolute abundance of each unique TCRbeta CDR3 rearrangement, sequence reads were collapsed and filtered. For each sample, productive Simpson clonality was calculated as the square root of Simpson's diversity index across productive rearrangements. TCRdb carries this immuneACCESS record with in-frame sequences only. Its versions omit some clonotypes, under half of them owing to an unresolved V gene in the studies checked, with the rest unexplained. Clone size and the V and J calls come from that table; the DNA yielded D and trimming. This sample holds 50,000 or so clones; roughly 89% were observed only once. Jointly, the top ten make up roughly 13% of the sample.

Turning to this clone: The specificity of this receptor is unknown. No qualities accompany the bases; no much larger clone lies one base away.

The rearrangement combines TRBV5-1 with TRBJ2-7; TRBD1 is a weak D gene call, 6 bases matching. The receptor was derived from a man older than 75 with acute or convalescent COVID-19. The sequenced sample consisted of peripheral blood. The CDR3 protein is CASSVQGYEQYF. The DNA reads as follows: TGCGCCAGCAGCGTACAGGGCTACGAGCAGTACTTC.